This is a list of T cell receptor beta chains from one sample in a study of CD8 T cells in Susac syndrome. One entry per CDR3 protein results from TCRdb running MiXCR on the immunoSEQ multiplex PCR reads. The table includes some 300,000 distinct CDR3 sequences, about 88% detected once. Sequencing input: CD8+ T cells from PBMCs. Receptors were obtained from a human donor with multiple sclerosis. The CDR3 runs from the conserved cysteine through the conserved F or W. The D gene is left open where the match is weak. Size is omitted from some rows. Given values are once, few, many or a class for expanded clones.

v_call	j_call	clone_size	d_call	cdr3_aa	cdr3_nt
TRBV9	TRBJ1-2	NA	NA	CASSVAGGVYGYTF	TGTGCCAGCAGCGTAGCAGGTGGGGTTTATGGCTACACCTTC
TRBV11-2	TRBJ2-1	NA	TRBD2	CASSLPSGNYNEQFF	TGTGCCAGCAGCTTACCCAGCGGGAACTACAATGAGCAGTTCTTC
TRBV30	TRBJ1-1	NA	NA	CAWGRGNTEAFF	TGTGCCTGGGGCAGGGGGAACACTGAAGCTTTCTTT
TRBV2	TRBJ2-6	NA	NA	CASSRVGANVLTF	TGTGCCAGCAGTAGGGTAGGGGCCAACGTCCTGACTTTC
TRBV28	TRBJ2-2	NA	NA	CASSLRASENTGELFF	TGTGCCAGCAGTCTTCGGGCCTCCGAGAACACCGGGGAGCTGTTTTTT
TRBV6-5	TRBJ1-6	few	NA	CASSYSWGDFSPLHF	TGTGCCAGCAGTTACTCGTGGGGGGACTTTTCACCCCTCCACTTT
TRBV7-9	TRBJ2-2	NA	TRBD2	CASSAPVGGATGELFF	TGTGCCAGCAGCGCTCCCGTGGGAGGGGCCACCGGGGAGCTGTTTTTT
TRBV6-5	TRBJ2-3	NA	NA	CASSQGVTSTDTQYF	TGTGCCAGCAGTCAGGGAGTAACAAGCACAGATACGCAGTATTTT
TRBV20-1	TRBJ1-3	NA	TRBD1	CSAPDRGEGNTIYF	TGCAGTGCTCCGGACAGGGGCGAGGGAAACACCATATATTTT
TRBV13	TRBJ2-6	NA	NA	CASSTTGYSGANVLTF	TGTGCCAGCAGCACAACAGGGTATTCTGGGGCCAACGTCCTGACTTTC
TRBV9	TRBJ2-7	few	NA	CASSASGTAVYEQYF	TGTGCCAGCAGCGCATCCGGGACCGCTGTCTACGAGCAGTACTTC
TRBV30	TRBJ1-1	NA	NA	CAWSVLSSLNTEAFF	TGTGCCTGGAGTGTACTGAGCAGCTTGAACACTGAAGCTTTCTTT
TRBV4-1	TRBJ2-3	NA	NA	CASSQILLGLTQYF	TGCGCCAGCAGCCAAATCCTACTAGGCCTTACGCAGTATTTT
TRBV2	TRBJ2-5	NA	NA	CASSANPPGGETQYF	TGTGCCAGCAGTGCTAACCCCCCAGGGGGGGAGACCCAGTACTTC
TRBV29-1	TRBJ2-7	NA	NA	CSVEAGSNEQYF	TGCAGCGTTGAAGCAGGGTCTAACGAGCAGTACTTC
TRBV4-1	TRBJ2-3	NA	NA	CASSPVNTDTQYF	TGCGCCAGCAGCCCGGTGAACACAGATACGCAGTATTTT
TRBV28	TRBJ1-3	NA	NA	CASSFWSSGNTIYF	TGTGCCAGCAGTTTTTGGAGCTCTGGAAACACCATATATTTT
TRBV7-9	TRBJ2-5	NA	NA	CASSLANSAETQYF	TGTGCCAGCAGCTTAGCGAACAGTGCAGAGACCCAGTACTTC
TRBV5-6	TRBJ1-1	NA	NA	CASSFREGTEAFF	TGTGCCAGCAGCTTTAGGGAGGGAACTGAAGCTTTCTTT
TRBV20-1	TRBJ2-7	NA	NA	CSAKGGNDYEQYF	TGCAGTGCTAAGGGGGGGAACGACTACGAGCAGTACTTC
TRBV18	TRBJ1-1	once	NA	CASSPPGVGRTREAFF	TGTGCCAGCTCACCACCGGGGGTGGGGAGGACAAGGGAAGCTTTCTTT
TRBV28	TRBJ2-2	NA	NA	CASRLIAKGGTTGELFF	TGTGCCAGCAGGTTAATAGCGAAAGGGGGAACCACCGGGGAGCTGTTTTTT
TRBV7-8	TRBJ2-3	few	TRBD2	CASSLERGGTDTQYF	TGTGCTAGCAGCTTAGAGCGGGGAGGCACAGATACGCAGTATTTT
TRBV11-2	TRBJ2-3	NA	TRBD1	CASSIPTRGLGLDTQYF	TGTGCCAGCAGCATCCCCACCAGGGGGCTAGGTTTAGATACGCAGTATTTT
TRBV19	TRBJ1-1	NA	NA	CASSIAAGSPEAFF	TGTGCCAGTAGTATCGCAGCAGGGTCTCCTGAAGCTTTCTTT
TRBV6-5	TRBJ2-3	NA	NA	CASSQLPGTDTQYF	TGTGCCAGCAGCCAGCTTCCCGGGACAGATACGCAGTATTTT
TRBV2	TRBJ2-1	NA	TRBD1	CASSEVRQGVGYNEQFF	TGTGCCAGCAGTGAAGTGAGGCAGGGGGTGGGTTACAATGAGCAGTTCTTC
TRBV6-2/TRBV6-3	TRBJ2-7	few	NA	CASLGSISYEQYF	TGTGCCAGCCTAGGGAGCATCTCCTACGAGCAGTACTTC
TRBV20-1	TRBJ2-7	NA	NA	CSARTGRAVAYEQYF	TGCAGTGCTAGAACAGGTCGGGCTGTAGCCTACGAGCAGTACTTC
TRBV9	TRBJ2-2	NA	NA	CASSGGLTGELFF	TGTGCCAGCAGTGGCGGACTTACCGGGGAGCTGTTTTTT
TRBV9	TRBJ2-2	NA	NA	CASSLPGVAGELFF	TGTGCCAGCAGCCTCCCCGGGGTAGCCGGGGAGCTGTTTTTT
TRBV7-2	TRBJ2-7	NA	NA	CASSLPLTNEQYF	TGTGCCAGCAGCTTACCCCTAACCAACGAGCAGTACTTC
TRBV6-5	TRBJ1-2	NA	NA	CASSSGPLGYGYTF	TGTGCCAGCAGTTCGGGCCCGTTGGGCTATGGCTACACCTTC
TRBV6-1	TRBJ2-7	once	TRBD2	CASSGYGAGSYEQYF	TGTGCCAGCAGTGGTTACGGAGCGGGGAGCTACGAGCAGTACTTC
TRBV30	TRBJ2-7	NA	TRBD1	CAWSPPDRDYEQYF	TGTGCCTGGAGCCCTCCGGACAGGGACTACGAGCAGTACTTC
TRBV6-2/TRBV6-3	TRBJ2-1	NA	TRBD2	CASSASGGASEQFF	TGTGCCAGCAGTGCTAGCGGGGGGGCCTCTGAGCAGTTCTTC
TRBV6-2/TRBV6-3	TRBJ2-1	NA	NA	CASSYYYNEQFF	TGTGCCAGCAGTTACTACTACAATGAGCAGTTCTTC
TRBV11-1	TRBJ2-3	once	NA	CASSSQRPLWDTQYF	TGTGCCAGCAGCTCTCAGAGGCCCCTCTGGGATACGCAGTATTTT
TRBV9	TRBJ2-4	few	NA	CASSGTKNIQYF	TGTGCCAGTTCGGGAACCAAAAACATTCAGTACTTC
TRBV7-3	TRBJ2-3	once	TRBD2	CASSSSGSITDTQYF	TGTGCCAGCAGCTCGAGCGGGAGTATCACAGATACGCAGTATTTT
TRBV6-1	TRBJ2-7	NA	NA	CASGGGNSYEQYF	TGTGCCAGCGGGGGGGGCAATTCCTACGAGCAGTACTTC
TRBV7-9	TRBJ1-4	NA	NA	CASSLALNEKLFF	TGTGCCAGCAGCTTAGCCCTTAATGAAAAACTGTTTTTT
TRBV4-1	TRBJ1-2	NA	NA	CASSLLGPPTILDYGYTF	TGCGCCAGCAGCCTCCTCGGGCCCCCAACCATCCTTGACTATGGCTACACCTTC
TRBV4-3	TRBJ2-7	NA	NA	CASSQEPVTYEQYF	TGCGCCAGCAGCCAAGAACCAGTAACCTACGAGCAGTACTTC